These 10 T cell receptor beta chains were all obtained from the same sample, sequenced in a study of blood T cell repertoires in COVID-19. Assay used: immunoSEQ multiplex PCR; TCRdb lists only in-frame clones, some missing. The table shows about 440,000 clones, with around 89% occurring only once. The sequenced sample was peripheral blood. All receptors derive from a woman aged 30 to 39 with acute or convalescent COVID-19.

V is TRBV11-2 and J is TRBJ2-3; D is possibly TRBD2 (6 bases). Per the germline V gene, CDR1 is SGHAT and CDR2 is FQNNGV. CDR3 size: 16 residues. V lost 2 bases and J 0 bases, leaving 12 bases between the germline ends. CDR3 bases: TGTGCCAGCAGCTTACTTTCCGGGACTAGCACAGATACGCAGTATTTT. It translates to CASSLLSGTSTDTQYF.

The chain employs TRBV29-1 and TRBJ2-4; TRBD2 aligns across 10 bases. Per the germline V gene, CDR1 is SQVTM and CDR2 is ANQGSEA. J lost 1 base, V lost 3 bases, and 3 bases had no gene match. There are 15 residues in the CDR3. The CDR3 loop reads CSVDETSGAKNIQYF. The CDR3, as DNA: TGCAGCGTTGACGAGACTAGCGGGGCCAAAAACATTCAGTACTTC.

The rearrangement links TRBV11-2 to TRBJ1-1; TRBD1 is a possible D gene (6 bases). This CDR3 contains 16 residues. Germline-derived CDR1 and CDR2 are SGHAT and FQNNGV. V lost 1 base and J 8 bases, leaving 20 bases between the germline ends. The CDR3 loop is CASSLAGAEMRREAFF. The CDR3 DNA sequence: TGTGCCAGCAGCTTAGCAGGGGCCGAGATGAGGAGGGAAGCTTTCTTT.

This chain connects TRBV28 to TRBJ2-1; D is perhaps TRBD2 (6 bases). The CDR3 runs 15 residues. CDR1 is MDHEN and CDR2 is SYDVKM in the germline V gene. V was shortened by 2 bases and J by 8 bases, with 16 bases between the two germline ends. The CDR3 loop is CASSLPLTGEDEQFF. The CDR3, as DNA: TGTGCCAGCAGTTTACCCTTAACGGGGGAGGATGAGCAGTTCTTC.

This clone has just one count. The rearrangement links TRBV12-5 to TRBJ2-5; D may be TRBD2 (5 bases). CDR3 length: 15 residues. V was pared by 4 bases and J by 1 base, with 13 bases between. Germline CDR1 reads LGHNT; CDR2 reads FRNRAP. The CDR3 bases are TGTGCTAGTGGTTCCACCCCCGGGATCCAAGAGACCCAGTACTTC. Translating gives CASGSTPGIQETQYF.

This clone was counted only a few times. The V call is TRBV7-2, the J call TRBJ1-1; D ambiguous. The V end lost 0 bases, the J end lost 7 bases, and 12 bases lay between the germline ends. The CDR3 is made up of 14 amino acids. Germline-derived CDR1 and CDR2 are SGHTA and FQGNSA. CDR3 residues: CASSLANSPGEAFF. CDR3 coding DNA: TGTGCCAGCAGCTTAGCGAATTCCCCAGGTGAAGCTTTCTTT.

This chain uses TRBV3-1 (or the pseudogene TRBV3-2) with TRBJ1-2, with TRBD1 as a possible D gene (6 bases). V lost 5 bases to trimming and J lost 4 bases, with 17 bases between them. The CDR3 has 15 residues. Germline lookup yields CDR1 LGHDT and CDR2 YNNKEL (reference sequence). Here the CDR3 DNA reads TGTGCCAGCAGCTATTACAGGGAAATGGTCTATGGCTACACCTTC. Its protein is CASSYYREMVYGYTF.

This clone has a handful of counts. The chain joins TRBV9 to TRBJ2-5; 9 nucleotides match TRBD2. This CDR3 has 13 residues. Trimming removed 5 bases from V and 3 bases from J; junction bases left unmatched: 2. Germline V gene data show CDR1 as SGDLS and CDR2 as YYNGEE. The CDR3 reads CASSRLAEETQYF. CDR3 in DNA: TGTGCCAGCAGTAGACTAGCGGAAGAGACCCAGTACTTC. The complete variable domain, with remaining parts taken from reference TRBV9 and TRBJ2-5, reads DSGVTQTPKHLITATGQRVTLRCSPRSGDLSVYWYQQSLDQGLQFLIQYYNGEERAKGNILERFSAQQFPDLHSELNLSSLELGDSALYFCASSRLAEETQYFGPGTRLLVL.

This clone has a single count. The J gene is TRBJ2-5, the V gene TRBV18, with D unresolved. Looked up from germline, CDR1 is KGHSH and CDR2 is LQKENI. This CDR3 has 13 residues. V lost 2 bases and J lost 3, with 7 bases in between. The CDR3 DNA reads TGTGCCAGCTCACCATTTAGTAAAGAGACCCAGTACTTC. It codes for CASSPFSKETQYF. Full variable domain (missing parts from reference TRBV18 and TRBJ2-5): NAGVMQNPRHLVRRRGQEARLRCSPMKGHSHVYWYRQLPEEGLKFMVYLQKENIIDESGMPKERFSAEFPKEGPSILRIQQVVRGDSAAYFCASSPFSKETQYFGPGTRLLVL.

The V and J genes are TRBV12-3 or TRBV12-4 and TRBJ2-7; D possibly corresponds to TRBD2 (5 bases). The CDR3 consists of 13 residues. Between the trimmed V and J ends, which lost 1 base and 9 bases, there was a span of 13 bases. CDR3 sequence reads: CASSLGAVPVQYF. The CDR3 coding sequence is TGTGCCAGCAGTTTAGGAGCGGTGCCGGTGCAGTACTTC.